Below are 25 T cell receptor beta chains sequenced from a single sample in a study of prognosis after radiotherapy for stage I lung cancer. CDR3 of TCR beta was amplified from genomic DNA via a two-round multiplex PCR. TRBV and TRBJ genes each had their own specific primers in first-round PCR. TCRdb fed the multiplex PCR reads into MiXCR, producing one record per CDR3 protein. The sample records some 39,000 distinct CDR3 sequences, around a quarter being singletons. The sample here was PBMCs, taken before or after stereotactic body radiation therapy (not recorded which). Receptors were obtained from a donor aged 50 or older with non-small cell lung cancer.

This clonotype was detected ten times or more. This rearrangement joins TRBV10-3 to TRBJ2-2, with 13 bases fitting TRBD2. CDR3 length: 16 residues. Germline V lookup: CDR1 ENHRY, CDR2 SYGVKD. With V trimmed by 0 bases and J by 5 bases, 0 bases remained unmatched. CDR3 loop: CAISESGLAGTGELFF. The CDR3 DNA follows: TGTGCCATCAGTGAGTCGGGACTAGCGGGAACCGGGGAGCTGTTTTTT.

This clonotype was seen repeatedly, ten times or more. The chain uses TRBV11-3 and TRBJ2-3; TRBD2 aligns across 8 bases. J was trimmed by 5 bases and V by 1 base; bases with no gene match: 2. Germline V gene sequence: CDR1 SGHNT, CDR2 YENEEA. This CDR3 has 14 residues. The DNA for the CDR3 is TGTGCCAGCAGCTTAGGAAGCGGGAGAGATACGCAGTATTTT. Translated: CASSLGSGRDTQYF.

This clonotype was detected ten times or more. The chain is built from TRBV15 and TRBJ2-1; 10 bases are shared with TRBD1. The CDR3 spans 14 residues. Trimming cost V 9 bases and J 9 bases; bases outside gene matches: 11. Germline V lookup: CDR1 LNHNV, CDR2 YYDKDF (reference sequence). The DNA of the CDR3 is TGTGCCACGCTAAGGGGACAGGGGTTAGGTGAGCAGTTCTTC. This gives the protein CATLRGQGLGEQFF.

The table lists this clonotype with many counts. The chain joins TRBV6-4 to TRBJ1-2, with D perhaps matching TRBD1 (6 bases). Germline lookup yields CDR1 MRHNA and CDR2 SNTAGT. Trimming removed 7 bases from V and 7 bases from J, with 10 bases in between. The CDR3 has 11 amino acids. CDR3: CASIYRAGYTF. CDR3 DNA sequence: TGTGCCAGCATATACAGGGCTGGCTACACCTTC.

The J gene is TRBJ1-6, the V gene TRBV6-4, with a possible D match to TRBD1 (6 bases). V was shortened by 4 bases and J by 6 bases, with 16 bases between the two germline ends. The germline CDR1 and CDR2 sequences are MRHNA and SNTAGT. This CDR3 has 16 amino acids. The CDR3 is CASSAGRGKTNSPLHF. As DNA, the CDR3 is TGTGCCAGCAGTGCGGGCAGGGGTAAAACTAATTCACCCCTCCACTTT.

In its sample, this clonotype was seen many times. The chain joins TRBV6-1 to TRBJ2-2; a possible D gene is TRBD2 (6 bases). Germline V gene lookup returns CDR1 MNHNS and CDR2 SASEGT. This CDR3 spans 15 amino acids. The V and J ends lost 7 bases and 2 bases respectively, with 14 bases between them. The CDR3 loop reads CASNPTGLNTGELFF. CDR3 bases: TGTGCCAGCAATCCTACAGGACTAAACACCGGGGAGCTGTTTTTT.

This clonotype was found many times. The chain links TRBV13 to TRBJ1-1, with a possible D match to TRBD1 (5 bases). The V gene lost 5 bases and the J gene lost 4 bases, with 11 bases spanning the gap. Germline assignment: CDR1 PRHDT and CDR2 FYEKMQ (reference sequence). The CDR3 has 13 residues. The CDR3 nucleotides read TGTGCCAGCAGCCGTTCGGGGGGCACTGAAGCTTTCTTT. Amino acid sequence: CASSRSGGTEAFF.

As regards this clonotype: A read error likely explains this, since a far larger clone differs by one base. The CDR3 region is CASSIPPLREQYF. The DNA for the CDR3 is TGTGCCAGCAGTATTCCCCCCCTGCGGGAGCAGTACTTC. V gene TRBV6-2 or TRBV6-3 combines with J gene TRBJ2-7; D gene uncertain. V lost 5 bases and J lost 7, with 15 bases in between. Germline CDR1 is MNHEY and CDR2 is SVGEGT. This CDR3 comprises 13 residues.

This clonotype is a singleton in its sample. One junction end does not reproduce the germline sequence, and a read error may be involved. This rearrangement joins TRBV6-1 to TRBJ1-2; D is unclear. The length of the CDR3 is 15 residues. Germline V gene lookup returns CDR1 MNHNS and CDR2 SASEGT. The DNA of the CDR3 is TGTGCCATCAGTTACAGTCTCGGGATATCCTATGGCTACACCTTC. Translated, it gives CAISYSLGISYGYTF.

Many counts were recorded for this clonotype. This chain links TRBV18 with TRBJ2-5; 9 positions match TRBD1. The V gene's germline CDR1 is KGHSH and CDR2 LQKENI. V trimming: 4 bases; J trimming: 5 bases; junction bases outside the gene matches: 5. The CDR3 is 14 amino acids. The CDR3 bases are TGTGCCAGCTCACAGGGACAGGGAGGTGAGACCCAGTACTTC. The encoded protein is CASSQGQGGETQYF. The variable domain in full, completed from reference TRBV18 and TRBJ2-5, reads NAGVMQNPRHLVRRRGQEARLRCSPMKGHSHVYWYRQLPEEGLKFMVYLQKENIIDESGMPKERFSAEFPKEGPSILRIQQVVRGDSAAYFCASSQGQGGETQYFGPGTRLLVL.

At least ten counts were recorded for this clonotype. The chain combines TRBV19 with TRBJ1-1; TRBD1 matches 7 bases. The CDR3 has 14 residues. V shed 6 bases and J 6 bases; nucleotides not matched to a gene: 10. Germline V gene data show CDR1 as LNHDA and CDR2 as SQIVND (reference sequence). CDR3 in amino acids: CASRKDREVAEAFF. CDR3 DNA sequence: TGTGCCAGTAGAAAAGACAGGGAGGTCGCTGAAGCTTTCTTT.

There are many counts of this clonotype. A much more abundant neighbour one base away suggests this may be a read error. The rearrangement uses TRBV5-1 and TRBJ2-1; D perhaps matches TRBD2 (6 bases). The length of the CDR3 is 15 residues. CDR1 is SGHRS and CDR2 is YFSETQ in the germline V gene. The CDR3 sequence: CVSSPDISGRNEQFF. For the CDR3, the DNA is TGCGTCAGCAGCCCAGATATCTCAGGGAGGAATGAGCAGTTCTTC.

This clonotype was found many times. The rearrangement joins TRBV2 to TRBJ1-5; D is ambiguous. Germline V lookup: CDR1 SNHLY, CDR2 FYNNEI. V was pared by 3 bases and J by 1 base, with 16 bases between. This CDR3 region has 17 residues. CDR3 DNA: TGTGCCAGCAGTGACAGTAGGAGTGTGTCCAGCAATCAGCCCCAGCATTTT. Translating gives CASSDSRSVSSNQPQHF.

This clonotype was picked up many times. The chain recombines TRBV7-2 with TRBJ2-7; possibly TRBD1 for D (5 bases). V was shortened by 1 base and J by 2 bases, with 9 bases between the two germline ends. Germline lookup yields CDR1 SGHTA and CDR2 FQGNSA. This CDR3 region has 14 residues. The CDR3: CASSLGQSAYEQYF. The DNA for the CDR3 is TGTGCCAGCAGCTTAGGACAGTCGGCCTACGAGCAGTACTTC.

This clonotype was counted a few times. V usage is TRBV27 and J usage is TRBJ2-2; D is tentatively TRBD1 or TRBD2 (6 bases each). V was cut by 4 bases and J by 7 bases, with 13 bases left in between. This CDR3 comprises 14 residues. Germline V lookup: CDR1 MNHEY, CDR2 SMNVEV (reference sequence). CDR3 loop: CASSSRGRIGELFF. In DNA form, the CDR3 reads TGTGCCAGCAGTTCCCGGGGGCGCATCGGGGAGCTGTTTTTT.

This clonotype was seen repeatedly, ten times or more. This chain uses TRBV6-5 with TRBJ1-2; 8 bases agree with TRBD1. Germline loops: CDR1 MNHEY, CDR2 SVGAGI. This CDR3 is built from 15 residues. Trimming removed 0 bases from V and 6 bases from J; junction bases left unmatched: 6. The CDR3, as DNA: TGTGCCAGCAGTTACTCCCACAGGGGGGAGAATGGCTACACCTTC. Protein product: CASSYSHRGENGYTF.

In regard to this clonotype: The junction shows a germline mismatch at one end, possibly a read error. The chain couples TRBV7-6 to TRBJ1-5, with D possibly matching TRBD1 (5 bases). Germline loops: CDR1 SGHVS, CDR2 FNYEAQ. This CDR3 contains 20 residues. CDR3 region: CASSPYPDSGRYGSNQPRHF. The CDR3 nucleotides are TGTGCCAGCAGCCCCTACCCCGACAGCGGAAGGTATGGGAGCAATCAGCCCCGGCATTTT.

This clonotype appeared many times. The V and J genes are TRBV18 and TRBJ1-2; TRBD1 matches 7 bases. V shed 2 bases, J shed 4 bases, and the junction held 4 bases outside the gene matches. The CDR3 covers 14 residues. Germline loops: CDR1 KGHSH, CDR2 LQKENI. The DNA for the CDR3 is TGTGCCAGCTCACCAACAGGGGCTGGCTATGGCTACACCTTC. Its translation is CASSPTGAGYGYTF.

This clonotype was found many times. The chain employs TRBV19 and TRBJ1-5; a possible D gene is TRBD1 (5 bases). CDR3 size: 14 residues. Looked up from germline, CDR1 is LNHDA and CDR2 is SQIVND (reference sequence). The ends were cut back, 3 bases at V and 3 bases at J, with 9 bases in the middle. Written as DNA, the CDR3 is TGTGCCAGTAGTATGTGGGGGAACAATCAGCCCCAGCATTTT. This translates into CASSMWGNNQPQHF.

This clonotype has a handful of counts. The chain uses TRBV4-1 and TRBJ2-7; TRBD2 might be the D (5 bases). Deletions cut 5 bases from V and 6 bases from J, with 20 bases between. CDR1 and CDR2 (germline): MGHRA, YSYEKL. The CDR3 is 15 amino acids. The CDR3 DNA reads as TGCGCCAGCAGCAAAACCCTGGCCGTAGGAGGCGAGCAGTACTTC. Translated, it gives CASSKTLAVGGEQYF.

This clonotype appeared a few times. A much larger clone differs by one base, so this may be a read error. This sequence joins TRBV11-3 and TRBJ2-1, with 8 bases identical to TRBD2. Germline V gives CDR1 SGHNT, CDR2 YENEEA. The CDR3 runs 15 residues. V was pared by 7 bases and J by 1 base, with 6 bases of the junction left unmatched. CDR3 sequence reads: CASNLSGGSYNEQFF. The CDR3 DNA reads TGTGCCAGCAACTTGTCGGGGGGGTCCTACAATGAGCAGTTCTTC. The variable domain in full, completed from reference TRBV11-3 and TRBJ2-1, reads EAGVVQSPRYKIIEKKQPVAFWCNPISGHNTLYWYLQNLGQGPELLIRYENEEAVDDSQLPKDRFSAERLKGVDSTLKIQPAELGDSAVYLCASNLSGGSYNEQFFGPGTRLTVL.

By sample share, this clonotype is medium-sized. J is TRBJ1-1 and V is TRBV30; D ambiguous. The CDR3 sequence is 13 residues long. Germline CDR1 and CDR2: GTSNPN and SVGIG (reference sequence). The V end lost 3 bases, the J end lost 3 bases, and 11 bases lay between the germline ends. CDR3 coding DNA: TGTGCCTGGAGCTTACAGCGACACACTGAAGCTTTCTTT. This encodes CAWSLQRHTEAFF.

A word on this clonotype: Here the CDR3 omits its conserved ending phenylalanine or tryptophan, so a read error is the likely source. The chain uses TRBV2 and TRBJ2-7; TRBD2 matches at 8 bases. Germline CDR1 is SNHLY and CDR2 is FYNNEI. The CDR3 loop spans 16 amino acids. Trimming took 6 bases from V and 7 from J; bases not matched to a gene: 17. CDR3 loop: CASSPGLVGREEEQYL. The CDR3 bases are TGTGCCAGCAGCCCGGGACTAGTGGGAAGAGAGGAAGAGCAGTACCTC.

This clonotype was seen a handful of times. The chain has TRBV5-4 and TRBJ2-3, with D perhaps matching TRBD1 (6 bases). The CDR3 consists of 18 residues. Germline V gives CDR1 SGHNT, CDR2 YYREEE (reference sequence). V dropped 0 bases and J dropped 0 bases, with 17 bases sitting between them. In DNA, the CDR3 is TGTGCCAGCAGCTTGGCCGTAGTGGGGACACTTAGCACAGATACGCAGTATTTT. This translates into CASSLAVVGTLSTDTQYF.

A word on this clonotype: A read error may explain this, as a much larger clone is one base away. The chain employs TRBV6-5 and TRBJ1-1; a weak D match, TRBD1 (6 bases). Per germline, CDR1 MNHEY and CDR2 SVGAGI. This CDR3 is 14 amino acids long. CDR3 amino acids: CACSYSGANTEAFF. For the CDR3, the DNA is TGTGCCTGCAGTTACTCGGGGGCTAACACTGAAGCTTTCTTT.